Listed below are T cell receptor beta chains from one sample, sequenced in a study of spatial heterogeneity in lung cancer. MiXCR, applied by TCRdb to the 5' RACE reads, yields one record per CDR3 protein. This table has roughly 48,000 distinct CDR3 sequences, approximately 5.3% appearing once. This sample comprised PBMCs, obtained at surgery. The receptors shown here come from a male donor with early-stage non-small cell lung cancer. CDR3s leave out the opening cysteine and the closing phenylalanine or tryptophan.

v_gene	j_gene	CDR3aa
TRBV28	TRBJ2-5	ASHTPGTGEETQY
TRBV6-5	TRBJ1-4	ASSRDRGVEKLF
TRBV11-2	TRBJ2-4	ASSLNRGKNIQY
TRBV5-1	TRBJ1-1	ASSRWTLDTEAF
TRBV28	TRBJ1-5	ASRSGHQPQH
TRBV5-1	TRBJ1-2	ASSLTDKTNNYGYT
TRBV4-1	TRBJ1-5	ASSQDWGNQPQH
TRBV3-1	TRBJ2-1	ASSQGLAGEGNEQF
TRBV5-1	TRBJ1-1	ASGQGNMNTEAF
TRBV6-5	TRBJ1-1	ASREGVPRDTEAF
TRBV29-1	TRBJ2-3	SARGLGTDTQY
TRBV2	TRBJ2-1	ASSPGTGYREQF
TRBV12-3/TRBV12-4	TRBJ1-1	ASITDVKTEAF
TRBV7-9	TRBJ2-5	ASSDLRGSQETQY
TRBV9	TRBJ2-5	ASSYLPSGGETQY
TRBV7-2	TRBJ1-4	ASSLGVATNEKLF
TRBV7-9	TRBJ1-6	ASSLGLPTYNSPLH
TRBV11-2	TRBJ2-5	ASSLGASLGETQY
TRBV10-2	TRBJ1-1	ASSEWGDTEAF
TRBV12-5	TRBJ2-7	ASGSKLISRGPGEQY
TRBV25-1	TRBJ1-6	ASSTNDRTSYNSPLH